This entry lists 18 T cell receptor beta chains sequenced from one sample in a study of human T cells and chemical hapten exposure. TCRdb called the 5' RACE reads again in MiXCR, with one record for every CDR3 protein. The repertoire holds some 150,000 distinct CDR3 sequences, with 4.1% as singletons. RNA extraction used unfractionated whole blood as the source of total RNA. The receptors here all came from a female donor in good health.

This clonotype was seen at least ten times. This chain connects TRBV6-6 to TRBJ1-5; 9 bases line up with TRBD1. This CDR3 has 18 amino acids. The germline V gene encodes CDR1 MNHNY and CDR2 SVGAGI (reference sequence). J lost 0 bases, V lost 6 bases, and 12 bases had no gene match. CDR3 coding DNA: TGTGCCAGCAGCCCGGGACAGGGACGTTTGGATAGCAATCAGCCCCAGCATTTT. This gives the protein CASSPGQGRLDSNQPQHF.

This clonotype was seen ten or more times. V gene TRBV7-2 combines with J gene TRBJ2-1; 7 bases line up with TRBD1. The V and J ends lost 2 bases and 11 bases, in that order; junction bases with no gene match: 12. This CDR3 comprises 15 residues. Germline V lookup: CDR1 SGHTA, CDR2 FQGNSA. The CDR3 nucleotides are TGTGCCAGCAGCTTACCAGCCAGGGGGAACTCCCAGCAGTTCTTC. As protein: CASSLPARGNSQQFF.

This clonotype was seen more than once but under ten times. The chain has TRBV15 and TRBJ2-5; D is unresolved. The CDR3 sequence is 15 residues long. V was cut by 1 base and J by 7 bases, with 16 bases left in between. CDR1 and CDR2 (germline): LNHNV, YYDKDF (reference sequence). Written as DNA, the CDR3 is TGTGCCACCAGCAGAGGGCCTCCCGGTGCCGGGACCCAGTACTTC. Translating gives CATSRGPPGAGTQYF.

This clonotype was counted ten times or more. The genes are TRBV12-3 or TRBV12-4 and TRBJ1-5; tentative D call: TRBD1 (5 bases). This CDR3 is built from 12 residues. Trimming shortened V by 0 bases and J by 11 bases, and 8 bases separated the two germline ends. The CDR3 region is CASSLAWGTQHF. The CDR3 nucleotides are TGTGCCAGCAGTTTAGCCTGGGGGACCCAGCATTTT.

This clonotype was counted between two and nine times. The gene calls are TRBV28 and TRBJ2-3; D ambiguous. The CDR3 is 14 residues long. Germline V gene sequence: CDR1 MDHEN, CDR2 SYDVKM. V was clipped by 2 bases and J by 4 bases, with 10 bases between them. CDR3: CASSLEPPADTQYF. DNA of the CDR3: TGTGCCAGCAGTTTAGAACCCCCGGCAGATACGCAGTATTTT.

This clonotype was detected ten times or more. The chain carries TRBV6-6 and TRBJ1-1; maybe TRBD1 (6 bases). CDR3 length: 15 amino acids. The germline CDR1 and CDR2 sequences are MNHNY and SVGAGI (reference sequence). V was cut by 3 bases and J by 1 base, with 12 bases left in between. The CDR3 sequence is CASSYGGRQNTEAFF. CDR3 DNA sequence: TGTGCCAGCAGTTATGGGGGGCGACAGAACACTGAAGCTTTCTTT.

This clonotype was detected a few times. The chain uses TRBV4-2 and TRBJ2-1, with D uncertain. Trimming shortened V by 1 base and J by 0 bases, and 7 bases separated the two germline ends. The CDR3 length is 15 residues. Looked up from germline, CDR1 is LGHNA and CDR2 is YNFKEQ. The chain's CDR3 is CASSQVKSSYNEQFF. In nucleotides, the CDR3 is TGTGCCAGCAGCCAAGTGAAGTCCTCCTACAATGAGCAGTTCTTC.

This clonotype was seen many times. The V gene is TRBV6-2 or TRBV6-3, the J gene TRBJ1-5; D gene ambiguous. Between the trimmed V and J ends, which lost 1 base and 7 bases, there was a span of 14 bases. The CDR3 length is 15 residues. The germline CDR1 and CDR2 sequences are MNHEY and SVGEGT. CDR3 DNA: TGTGCCAGCAGTTACTTGCCAGGTCAAGGACAGCCCCAGCATTTT. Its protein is CASSYLPGQGQPQHF.

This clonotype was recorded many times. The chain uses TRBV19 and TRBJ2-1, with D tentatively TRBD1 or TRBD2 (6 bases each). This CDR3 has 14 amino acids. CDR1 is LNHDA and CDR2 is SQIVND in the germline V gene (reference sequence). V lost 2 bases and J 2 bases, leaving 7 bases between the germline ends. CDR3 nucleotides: TGTGCCAGTAGTATAAGGGGGGCCTACAATGAGCAGTTCTTC. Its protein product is CASSIRGAYNEQFF.

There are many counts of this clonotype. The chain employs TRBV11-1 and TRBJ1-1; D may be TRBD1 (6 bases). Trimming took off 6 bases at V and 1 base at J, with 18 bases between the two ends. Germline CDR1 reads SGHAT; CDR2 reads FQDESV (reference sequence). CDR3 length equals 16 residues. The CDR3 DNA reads TGTGCCAGCAGTACCGACAGGTCAGAGGAGAACACTGAAGCTTTCTTT. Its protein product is CASSTDRSEENTEAFF.

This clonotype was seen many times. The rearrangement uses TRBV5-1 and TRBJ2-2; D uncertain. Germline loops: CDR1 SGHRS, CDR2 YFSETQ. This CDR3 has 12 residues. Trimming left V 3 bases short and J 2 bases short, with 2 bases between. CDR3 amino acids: CASSSNTGELFF. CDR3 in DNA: TGCGCCAGCAGCTCCAACACCGGGGAGCTGTTTTTT.

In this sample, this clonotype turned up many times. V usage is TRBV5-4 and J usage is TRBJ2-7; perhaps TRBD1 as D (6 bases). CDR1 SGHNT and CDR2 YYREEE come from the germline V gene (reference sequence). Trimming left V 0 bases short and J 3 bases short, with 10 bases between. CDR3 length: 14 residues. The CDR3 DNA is TGTGCCAGCAGCTTGGGACAGGATAACTACGAGCAGTACTTC. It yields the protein CASSLGQDNYEQYF. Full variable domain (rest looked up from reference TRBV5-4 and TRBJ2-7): ETGVTQSPTHLIKTRGQQVTLRCSSQSGHNTVSWYQQALGQGPQFIFQYYREEENGRGNFPPRFSGLQFPNYSSELNVNALELDDSALYLCASSLGQDNYEQYFGPGTRLTVT.

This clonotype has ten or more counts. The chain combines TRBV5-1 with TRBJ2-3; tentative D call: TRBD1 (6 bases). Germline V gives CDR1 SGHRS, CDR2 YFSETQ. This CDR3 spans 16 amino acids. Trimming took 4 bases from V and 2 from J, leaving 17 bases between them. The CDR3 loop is CASSPRGAAHTDTQYF. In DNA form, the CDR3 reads TGCGCCAGCAGCCCCAGGGGAGCAGCCCACACAGATACGCAGTATTTT.

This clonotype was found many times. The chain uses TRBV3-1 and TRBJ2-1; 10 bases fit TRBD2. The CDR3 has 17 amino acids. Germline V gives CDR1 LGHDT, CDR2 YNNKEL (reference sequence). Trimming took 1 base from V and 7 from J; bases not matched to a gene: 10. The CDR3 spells CASSQVGSGGSGNEQFF. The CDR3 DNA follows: TGTGCCAGCAGCCAAGTGGGTAGCGGGGGGTCGGGGAATGAGCAGTTCTTC.

CDR3 nucleotide sequence: TGTGCCAGCAGCGTAGAACCCGAATACAATGAGCAGTTCTTC. It yields the protein CASSVEPEYNEQFF. V gene TRBV9 combines with J gene TRBJ2-1, with D uncertain. The CDR3 has 14 amino acids. Germline V gene sequence: CDR1 SGDLS, CDR2 YYNGEE. V was clipped by 0 bases and J by 4 bases, with 8 bases between them.

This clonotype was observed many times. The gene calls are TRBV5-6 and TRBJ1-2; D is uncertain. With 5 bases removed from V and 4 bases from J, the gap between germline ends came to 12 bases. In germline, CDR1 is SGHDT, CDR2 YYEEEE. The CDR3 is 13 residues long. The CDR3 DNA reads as TGTGCCAGCAGGGCTGTCGCCGCCTATGGCTACACCTTC. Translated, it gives CASRAVAAYGYTF.

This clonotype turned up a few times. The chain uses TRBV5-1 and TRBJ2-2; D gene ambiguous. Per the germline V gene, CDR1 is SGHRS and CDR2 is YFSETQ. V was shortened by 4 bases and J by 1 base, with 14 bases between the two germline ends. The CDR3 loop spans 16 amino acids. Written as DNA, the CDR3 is TGCGCCAGCAGCACCACGACGACCGTGAACACCGGGGAGCTGTTTTTT. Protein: CASSTTTTVNTGELFF.

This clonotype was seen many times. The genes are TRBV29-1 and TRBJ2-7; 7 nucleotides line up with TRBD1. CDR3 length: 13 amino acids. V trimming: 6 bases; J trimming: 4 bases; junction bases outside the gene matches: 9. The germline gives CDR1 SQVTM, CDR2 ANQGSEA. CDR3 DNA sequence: TGCAGCGTGATCCGGGACAGATCTTACGAGCAGTACTTC. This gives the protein CSVIRDRSYEQYF.